The source of this T cell receptor beta chain is a study of T cell changes during pregnancy in multiple sclerosis. Profiled with immunoSEQ multiplex PCR; TCRdb holds only in-frame clones, not every one. The sample includes tens of thousands of clones, 85% to 90% of them seen just once. Germline CDR1 reads SGDLS; CDR2 reads YYNGEE. This CDR3 contains 15 residues. The V and J ends lost 1 base and 2 bases, in that order; junction bases with no gene match: 6. This specimen consisted of CD4+ T cells from peripheral blood mononuclear cells, obtained in the first trimester of pregnancy. This sequence joins TRBV9 and TRBJ2-7; the match to TRBD2 covers 7 bases. The sequence came from a female donor with multiple sclerosis, enrolled in a pregnancy study. The CDR3 DNA follows: TGTGCCAGCAGCGTATCGGCGGGAGTCACCTACGAGCAGTACTTC. This sequence encodes CASSVSAGVTYEQYF.